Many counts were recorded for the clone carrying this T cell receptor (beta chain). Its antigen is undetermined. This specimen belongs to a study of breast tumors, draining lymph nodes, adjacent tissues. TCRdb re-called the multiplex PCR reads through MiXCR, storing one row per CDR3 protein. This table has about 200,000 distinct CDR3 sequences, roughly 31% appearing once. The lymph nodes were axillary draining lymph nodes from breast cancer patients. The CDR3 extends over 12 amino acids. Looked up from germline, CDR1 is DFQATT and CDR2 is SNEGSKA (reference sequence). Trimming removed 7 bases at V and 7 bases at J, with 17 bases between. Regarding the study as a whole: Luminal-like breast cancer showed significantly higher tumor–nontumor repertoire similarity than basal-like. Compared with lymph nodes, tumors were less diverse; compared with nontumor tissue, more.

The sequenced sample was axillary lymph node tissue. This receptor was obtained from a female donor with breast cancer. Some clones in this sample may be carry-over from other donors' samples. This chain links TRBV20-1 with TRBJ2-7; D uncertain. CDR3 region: CSGRNAPWEQYF. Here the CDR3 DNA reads TGCAGTGGGCGTAACGCCCCCTGGGAGCAGTACTTC.